This is a list of T cell receptor beta chains from one sample in a study of human T cells and chemical hapten exposure. TCRdb reprocessed the RACE reads with MiXCR, giving one entry per CDR3 protein. The sample includes 350,000 to 400,000 distinct CDR3 sequences, 4.5% to 6% of them seen just once. Sequenced here: whole blood, sampled in connection with sensitization to the hapten diphenylcyclopropenone (DPC). The receptors shown here come from a woman aged 50 to 65 with alopecia areata. Some clones in this sample may be carry-over from other donors' samples. Each CDR3 is given with its conserved first and last residue. The order of the fields is V gene, clone size, J gene, D gene, CDR3 protein, CDR3 DNA. A D gene is named only where the DNA matches it firmly. For some rows the clone size is stated as once, few or many, or as a class when expanded; others skip it.

TRBV7-9	-	TRBJ1-5	-	CASSNEYNQPQHF	TGTGCCAGCAGCAATGAATATAATCAGCCCCAGCATTTT
TRBV30	few	TRBJ2-7	-	CAWSVDPSWEQYF	TGTGCCTGGAGTGTAGACCCCTCCTGGGAGCAGTACTTC
TRBV12-3/TRBV12-4	many	TRBJ2-1	TRBD2	CASSPTSGRANEQFF	TGTGCCAGCAGTCCGACTAGCGGGAGGGCCAATGAGCAGTTCTTC
TRBV13	few	TRBJ1-4	-	CASSSRDGGELLEKLFF	TGTGCCAGCAGCTCCCGGGACGGGGGAGAACTACTAGAAAAACTGTTTTTT
TRBV6-5	-	TRBJ2-7	TRBD2	CASNPGLAGGPIEQYF	TGTGCCAGCAATCCGGGACTAGCGGGAGGGCCGATCGAGCAGTACTTC
TRBV29-1	many	TRBJ2-7	TRBD2	CSAFGLGPPLGAPYEQYF	TGCAGCGCCTTCGGACTAGGCCCTCCGCTAGGAGCCCCCTACGAGCAGTACTTC
TRBV29-1	few	TRBJ2-3	-	CSVAGTLTDTQYF	TGCAGCGTTGCCGGGACTCTCACAGATACGCAGTATTTT
TRBV7-9	many	TRBJ2-2	-	CASSPQNGGPNTGELFF	TGTGCCAGCAGCCCCCAAAACGGGGGCCCGAACACCGGGGAGCTGTTTTTT
TRBV7-6	many	TRBJ2-7	-	CASSSNQAGEQYF	TGTGCCAGCAGTTCGAATCAGGCCGGCGAGCAGTACTTC
TRBV7-2	many	TRBJ2-2	-	CASSLNWQPSPGELFF	TGTGCCAGCAGCTTAAATTGGCAGCCTAGCCCCGGGGAGCTGTTTTTT
TRBV29-1	many	TRBJ2-3	TRBD1	CSVEVDRGAQYF	TGCAGCGTTGAAGTGGACAGGGGAGCGCAGTATTTT
TRBV27	many	TRBJ2-2	TRBD2	CASSLLAGGLYTGELFF	TGTGCCAGCAGTTTATTGGCGGGGGGACTATACACCGGGGAGCTGTTTTTT
TRBV3-1	many	TRBJ2-1	-	CASSLLGRDEQFF	TGTGCCAGCAGCCTGCTGGGACGGGATGAGCAGTTCTTC
TRBV18	many	TRBJ2-6	-	CASSPVELSGANVLTF	TGTGCCAGCTCACCGGTTGAGCTCTCTGGGGCCAACGTCCTGACTTTC
TRBV7-9	few	TRBJ1-1	TRBD1	CASSSRGQGTVEAFF	TGTGCCAGCAGCTCCCGGGGACAGGGGACGGTTGAAGCTTTCTTT
TRBV7-8	many	TRBJ2-2	-	CASSLRGSGTGELFF	TGTGCCAGCAGCTTGAGGGGGTCGGGCACCGGGGAGCTGTTTTTT
TRBV18	few	TRBJ2-4	TRBD2	CASSPPLSGGAKNIQYF	TGTGCCAGCTCACCACCTCTATCGGGGGGAGCCAAAAACATTCAGTACTTC
TRBV12-3/TRBV12-4	many	TRBJ1-2	-	CASSLFQGEGYTF	TGTGCCAGCAGTCTATTCCAGGGAGAGGGCTACACCTTC
TRBV12-3/TRBV12-4	-	TRBJ1-6	-	CASSLAGSSSPLHF	TGTGCCAGCAGTTTAGCAGGGAGTAGTTCACCCCTCCACTTT
TRBV7-9	-	TRBJ1-1	-	CASSLAGSGTEAFF	TGTGCCAGCAGCTTAGCAGGTAGTGGGACTGAAGCTTTCTTT
TRBV12-3/TRBV12-4	few	TRBJ1-6	-	CASSWAAGYSTNSPLHF	TGTGCCAGCAGTTGGGCCGCAGGGTATTCAACTAATTCACCCCTCCACTTT
TRBV7-2	few	TRBJ1-2	TRBD1	CASSPAPGQQYGYTF	TGTGCCAGCAGCCCTGCCCCGGGACAGCAATATGGCTACACCTTC
TRBV7-9	many	TRBJ2-3	TRBD2	CASSPPPSGGTDTQYF	TGTGCCAGCAGCCCCCCCCCTAGCGGGGGCACAGATACGCAGTATTTT
TRBV28	many	TRBJ2-7	-	CASSQQNYEQYF	TGTGCCAGCAGCCAGCAGAACTACGAGCAGTACTTC
TRBV29-1	many	TRBJ1-1	-	CSAADREAFF	TGCAGCGCCGCAGACCGGGAAGCTTTCTTT
TRBV7-2	many	TRBJ1-2	-	CASSFSNYGYTF	TGTGCCAGCAGCTTCAGTAACTATGGCTACACCTTC
TRBV6-5	-	TRBJ1-1	-	CASSLLGRVGTEAFF	TGTGCCAGCAGTCTCCTAGGGCGGGTTGGCACTGAAGCTTTCTTT
TRBV29-1	few	TRBJ1-5	TRBD1	CSVSTGAEPQHF	TGCAGCGTATCGACAGGGGCCGAGCCCCAGCATTTT
TRBV15	many	TRBJ2-3	-	CATSRDKDTQYF	TGTGCCACCAGCAGAGATAAGGATACGCAGTATTTT
TRBV4-3	many	TRBJ2-4	-	CASSQDGGGVAKNIQYF	TGCGCCAGCAGCCAAGACGGAGGGGGCGTAGCCAAAAACATTCAGTACTTC
TRBV7-2	few	TRBJ2-3	TRBD1	CASSLSGTGATDTQYF	TGTGCCAGCAGCTTATCCGGGACAGGGGCGACAGATACGCAGTATTTT
TRBV29-1	few	TRBJ2-7	-	CSVETGILYEQYF	TGCAGCGTTGAAACAGGGATTCTCTACGAGCAGTACTTC
TRBV7-6	many	TRBJ2-7	-	CASSLVQSEQYF	TGTGCCAGCAGCTTAGTGCAGAGCGAGCAGTACTTC
TRBV4-1	-	TRBJ1-4	-	CASSQVGLRNEKLFF	TGCGCCAGCAGCCAAGTGGGTCTGCGTAATGAAAAACTGTTTTTT
TRBV15	few	TRBJ2-7	-	CATSRENTRPQYEQYF	TGTGCCACCAGCAGAGAAAATACGCGACCCCAATACGAGCAGTACTTC
TRBV6-2/TRBV6-3	many	TRBJ1-1	-	CASSYGFEAFF	TGTGCCAGCAGTTACGGATTCGAAGCTTTCTTT
TRBV9	many	TRBJ2-7	TRBD2	CASSPAGGTYEQYF	TGTGCCAGCAGCCCGGCGGGGGGTACCTACGAGCAGTACTTC